The 31 T cell receptor beta chains reported below all come from one sample, sequenced in a study of tumor and adjacent non-tumor tissue in lung cancer. A modified ARM-PCR protocol with three rounds of nested PCR amplified TCRbeta. One entry per CDR3 protein results from TCRdb running MiXCR on the multiplex PCR reads. Counted here are around 74,000 distinct CDR3 sequences, approximately 68% occurring once; the ten biggest clones make up around a quarter. RNA was extracted from bulk tissue without any cell sorting. Distant lung tissue was collected more than 3 cm away from the tumor edge. Sequenced: distant non-tumor lung tissue. These receptors were collected from a woman between 50 and 59 years old with non-small cell lung cancer.

For this clonotype: A much larger clone sits a single nucleotide away, making a read error possible. The chain couples TRBV20-1 to TRBJ2-3, with D maybe TRBD2 (6 bases). This CDR3 is built from 13 residues. Germline V lookup: CDR1 DFQATT, CDR2 SNEGSKA (reference sequence). The DNA for the CDR3 is TGCAGTGCCAGTCGGGAGTTCGGAGATATGCAGTATTTT. Its protein is CSASREFGDMQYF.

This clonotype showed up many times. The V gene is TRBV6-1, the J gene TRBJ1-5; D possibly corresponds to TRBD1 (5 bases). Germline V gene lookup returns CDR1 MNHNS and CDR2 SASEGT. This CDR3 spans 14 amino acids. The germline V and J ends were trimmed by 6 bases and 3 bases, with 12 bases remaining between them. The CDR3, as DNA: TGTGCCAGCAGCCTAGGGGTGTTCAATCAGCCCCAGCATTTT. Translating gives CASSLGVFNQPQHF.

A remark on this clonotype: One junction end does not reproduce the germline sequence, and a read error may be involved. For the CDR3, the DNA is TGTGCCAGCAGTGGGGGACTAGCGGGGAAGTACGGGCAGTACTTC. It specifies CASSGGLAGKYGQYF. This chain links TRBV6-1 with TRBJ2-7; TRBD2 aligns across 13 bases. Germline CDR1 reads MNHNS; CDR2 reads SASEGT. The CDR3 sequence is 15 residues long.

At least ten counts were recorded for this clonotype. This sequence joins TRBV11-2 and TRBJ1-6, with TRBD1 as a possible D gene (5 bases). The CDR3 covers 13 residues. V lost 1 base to trimming and J lost 9 bases, with 7 bases between them. Germline V CDR1 and CDR2: SGHAT, FQNNGV. In DNA form, the CDR3 reads TGTGCCAGCAGCTTAGCGGGGCGTTCACCCCTCCACTTT. Its translation: CASSLAGRSPLHF.

Worth noting for this clonotype: A read error is possible here, since a much larger clone lies one base away. V is TRBV20-1 and J is TRBJ2-5; 13 nucleotides match TRBD2. The CDR3 has 15 amino acids. From germline, CDR1 is DFQATT and CDR2 SNEGSKA (reference sequence). Unmatched junction bases numbered 7, after V lost 4 bases and J lost 5 bases. CDR3 region: CSATGLAGVVETQYF. The CDR3 DNA is TGCAGTGCTACAGGACTAGCGGGAGTTGTTGAGACCCAGTACTTC.

With regard to this clonotype: Given a much more abundant clone one base away, this may be a read error. The J gene is TRBJ2-3, the V gene TRBV5-4; no firm D call. The germline CDR1 and CDR2 sequences are SGHNT and YYREEE (reference sequence). V lost 2 bases, J lost 5 bases, and 6 bases lay in between. CDR3 length: 12 amino acids. In DNA form, the CDR3 reads TGTGCCAGCAGCTTCCCGAGAGATACGCAGTATTTT. This sequence encodes CASSFPRDTQYF.

About this clonotype itself: The germline gene is not matched at one end of the junction; a read error may be the cause. This chain uses TRBV7-9 with TRBJ2-2, with TRBD2 as a possible D gene (5 bases). CDR1 is SEHNR and CDR2 is FQNEAQ in the germline V gene (reference sequence). The CDR3 contains 14 residues. As DNA, the CDR3 is TGTGCCAACAGCCGAGGGATAGACACCGGGGAGCTGTTTTTT. This translates into CANSRGIDTGELFF.

This clonotype was counted once. Lacking the conserved final phenylalanine or tryptophan, this CDR3 likely reflects a read error. This chain joins TRBV20-1 and TRBJ2-5; D is undetermined. The V gene's germline CDR1 is DFQATT and CDR2 SNEGSKA (reference sequence). This CDR3 comprises 14 residues. Trimming pared 8 bases from V and 1 base from J, leaving 17 bases between. CDR3: CSSKYQVIQETQYV. For the CDR3, the DNA is TGCAGTTCCAAGTACCAAGTGATCCAAGAGACCCAGTACGTC.

This clonotype was seen more than once but under ten times. A much larger clone lies a single base off, so this may be a read error. The chain carries TRBV4-3 and TRBJ2-6; D gene uncertain. This CDR3 comprises 14 residues. Looked up from germline, CDR1 is LGHNA and CDR2 is YSLEER. The V end lost 8 bases, the J end lost 4 bases, and 12 bases lay between the germline ends. CDR3 loop: CASSLGTGANVLTF. The CDR3, as DNA: TGCGCCAGCTCCTTGGGCACCGGGGCCAACGTCCTGACTTTC.

To note about this clonotype: The conserved phenylalanine or tryptophan normally closing the CDR3 is absent here, so this likely arose from a read error. It is unclear where the CDR3 begins or ends on the DNA, so no DNA is shown, and the CDR3 is as TCRdb lists it. The chain couples TRBV20-1 to TRBJ2-2; TRBD1, the D gene given by the table, was not confirmed from the DNA. CDR1 and CDR2 (germline): DFQATT, SNEGSKA (reference sequence). From its first to its last residue, the CDR3 has 14 amino acids. This CDR3 is CSARRQTGPGELFL.

A remark on this clonotype: Relative to the germline gene, one junction end is altered; a read error may explain this. The rearrangement uses TRBV24-1 and TRBJ2-1; 9 bases are shared with TRBD1. The CDR3 length is 18 residues. From germline, CDR1 is KGHDR and CDR2 SFDVKD. CDR3 sequence (DNA): TGTGCCACCAGTGACCCACGTCCGGGACAGGGAACACGGAATGAGCGGTTCTTC. Translated, it gives CATSDPRPGQGTRNERFF.

Comments on this clonotype: Being one base from a much bigger clone, this may be a read error. This rearrangement joins TRBV24-1 to TRBJ2-2, with unresolved D. CDR3 length equals 14 residues. Germline CDR1 KGHDR, CDR2 SFDVKD. Here the CDR3 DNA reads TGTGCCAGCAGTTCGGGCCTAGACACCGGGGAGCTGTTTTTT. Amino acids: CASSSGLDTGELFF.

This clonotype was seen only a few times. A read error is possible here, since a much larger clone lies one base away. V gene TRBV7-8 combines with J gene TRBJ1-5; D not certain. The V end was cut by 2 bases, the J end by 10 bases, with 9 bases between. The CDR3 totals 12 residues. In germline, CDR1 is SGHVS, CDR2 FQNEAQ. CDR3 in amino acids: CASSLTGCPQHF. The CDR3 DNA sequence: TGTGCCAGCAGCTTAACCGGTTGCCCCCAGCATTTT.

This clonotype was observed once. This clone may be a read error of a much larger clone one base away. V and J are TRBV24-1 and TRBJ1-5; weak D call: TRBD1 (5 bases). The CDR3 contains 13 residues. Germline CDR1 is KGHDR and CDR2 is SFDVKD. The CDR3 loop is CATSAGLRQPQRF. CDR3 coding DNA: TGTGCCACCAGTGCGGGGCTGCGTCAGCCCCAGCGTTTT.

As concerns this clonotype: Since the CDR3 does not end with the conserved phenylalanine or tryptophan, this likely comes from a read error. The rearrangement joins TRBV6-1 to TRBJ1-4, with 9 nucleotides matching TRBD1. The germline gives CDR1 MNHNS, CDR2 SASEGT. CDR3 length: 14 residues. CDR3 coding DNA: TGCGCCAGCGCAGAGGGACAGGGTTCTGAAAAACTGTTTCTT. It specifies CASAEGQGSEKLFL.

As regards this clonotype: A much larger clone lies a single base off, so this may be a read error. This sequence joins TRBV20-1 and TRBJ1-4, with 8 bases lining up with TRBD1. V shed 2 bases and J 9 bases; nucleotides not matched to a gene: 11. The CDR3 covers 15 residues. The germline V gene has CDR1 DFQATT and CDR2 SNEGSKA (reference sequence). CDR3 sequence (DNA): TGCAGTGCTAGACATTTAGACAGGGGAGGGAAAAAACTGTTTTTT. Translated: CSARHLDRGGKKLFF.

To note about this clonotype: An end of the junction differs from the germline gene, which may be a read error. This chain links TRBV29-1 with TRBJ2-7, with TRBD2 matching 8 bases. Per the germline V gene, CDR1 is SQVTM and CDR2 is ANQGSEA. CDR3 length: 14 residues. The CDR3 loop is CSIEGLAGHYEQYF. CDR3 bases: TGCAGCATTGAAGGGTTAGCGGGACATTACGAGCAGTACTTC.

The gene calls are TRBV7-3 and TRBJ1-1; 7 bases agree with TRBD1. Losses at the gene ends were 0 bases for V and 3 bases for J; bases not matched to a gene: 4. CDR1 and CDR2 from the germline V gene are SGHTA and FQGTGA. The CDR3 length is 15 residues. This chain's CDR3 is CASSLTGDSHTEAFF. The CDR3 DNA reads as TGTGCCAGCAGCTTAACGGGGGACAGCCACACTGAAGCTTTCTTT.

This clonotype occurred a few times. The germline gene is not matched at one end of the junction; a read error may be the cause. The V call is TRBV11-2, the J call TRBJ2-1; 9 bases line up with TRBD2. This CDR3 contains 16 residues. CDR1 is SGHAT, CDR2 FQNNGV, per germline. The CDR3, as DNA: TGTGCCATCAGCTTAGTGAGTAGCGGGAGTAAGAATGAGCAGTTCTTC. It is translated as CAISLVSSGSKNEQFF.

As to this clonotype: This may come from a read error, since a much larger clone is one base off. V is TRBV7-9 and J is TRBJ2-3; TRBD1 matches 9 bases. Per germline, CDR1 SEHNR and CDR2 FQNEAQ (reference sequence). This CDR3 region has 15 residues. Trimming cost V 5 bases and J 0 bases; bases outside gene matches: 3. CDR3 nucleotide sequence: TGTGCCAGCAGCATGGGACAGGGTAGCACAGATACGCAGTATTTT. It specifies CASSMGQGSTDTQYF.

The J gene is TRBJ1-5, the V gene TRBV30; no firm D call. Germline V lookup: CDR1 GTSNPN, CDR2 SVGIG (reference sequence). There are 14 residues in the CDR3. V was shortened by 2 bases and J by 6 bases, with 14 bases between the two germline ends. The CDR3 protein is CAWSRGGWRQPQHF. Here the CDR3 DNA reads TGTGCCTGGAGTCGGGGAGGGTGGCGTCAGCCCCAGCATTTT.

To note about this clonotype: A single base separates this from a much larger clone, so it may be a read error. The genes are TRBV4-1 and TRBJ2-3, with a possible D match to TRBD1 (5 bases). Trimming shortened V by 6 bases and J by 5 bases, and 15 bases separated the two germline ends. This CDR3 is built from 14 residues. CDR1 is MGHRA and CDR2 is YSYEKL in the germline V gene. CDR3 region: CASSPSLREDTQYF. CDR3 in DNA: TGCGCCAGCAGTCCTTCGCTCAGGGAAGATACGCAGTATTTT.

This clonotype was seen a few times. This clone may be a read error of a much larger clone one base away. The chain uses TRBV11-2 and TRBJ2-2, with TRBD2 as a possible D gene (5 bases). Per germline, CDR1 SGHAT and CDR2 FQNNGV. This CDR3 has 13 residues. The CDR3 coding sequence is TGTGCCAGCGGCTACTGGTCCACCGGGAAGCTGTTTTTT. It codes for CASGYWSTGKLFF.

With respect to this clonotype: One base away lies a much larger clone, so this may be a sequencing read error. The rearrangement uses TRBV13 and TRBJ2-7, with TRBD2 identical over 10 bases. The CDR3 is 15 amino acids. Per the germline V gene, CDR1 is PRHDT and CDR2 is FYEKMQ (reference sequence). CDR3 sequence (DNA): TGTGTCAGCAGCCCCCCCGGGACTAGCGTTTACGAGCAGTACTTC. It translates to CVSSPPGTSVYEQYF. The full variable domain, its missing parts supplied by reference TRBV13 and TRBJ2-7, is AAGVIQSPRHLIKEKRETATLKCYPIPRHDTVYWYQQGPGQDPQFLISFYEKMQSDKGSIPDRFSAQQFSDYHSELNMSSLELGDSALYFCVSSPPGTSVYEQYFGPGTRLTVT.

Comment on this clonotype: Here the CDR3 omits its conserved ending phenylalanine or tryptophan, so a read error is the likely source. CDR3 region: CASGIRTSGSGEQFS. Here the CDR3 DNA reads TGTGCCAGCGGAATCCGGACTAGCGGGTCGGGTGAGCAGTTCTCC. This chain uses TRBV6-5 with TRBJ2-1; TRBD2 aligns across 11 bases. The CDR3 sequence is 15 residues long. Germline trimming cut 8 bases from V and 9 bases from J; bases unmatched to any gene: 12. CDR1 and CDR2 from the germline V gene are MNHEY and SVGAGI.

A note on this clonotype: An end of the junction differs from the germline gene, which may be a read error. The rearrangement joins TRBV28 to TRBJ2-1; no firm D call. The CDR3 spans 12 residues. CDR1 MDHEN and CDR2 SYDVKM come from the germline V gene. The CDR3 protein is CAGSLLFRPEFF. As DNA, the CDR3 is TGTGCCGGCAGTTTATTGTTCAGGCCGGAGTTCTTC.

Only a few counts were recorded for this clonotype. The chain has TRBV18 and TRBJ2-1, with TRBD1 matching 9 bases. This CDR3 region has 16 residues. V shed 4 bases, J shed 8 bases, and the junction held 12 bases outside the gene matches. The germline CDR1 and CDR2 sequences are KGHSH and LQKENI. DNA for the CDR3: TGTGCCAGCTCACTCTCACCGGGACAGGGTCGATATGAGCAGTTCTTC. This sequence encodes CASSLSPGQGRYEQFF.

The chain employs TRBV11-2 and TRBJ1-5; D call uncertain. Per germline, CDR1 SGHAT and CDR2 FQNNGV. V was shortened by 1 base and J by 16 bases, with 23 bases between the two germline ends. CDR3 length: 15 residues. The CDR3 loop is CASSLAGRGNQYQHF. CDR3 in DNA: TGTGCCAGCAGCTTAGCGGGCCGAGGCAATCAGTACCAACATTTT. Combining the CDR3 with reference TRBV11-2 and TRBJ1-5 gives the whole variable domain EAGVAQSPRYKIIEKRQSVAFWCNPISGHATLYWYQQILGQGPKLLIQFQNNGVVDDSQLPKDRFSAERLKGVDSTLKIQPAKLEDSAVYLCASSLAGRGNQYQHFGDGTRLSIL.

Note on this clonotype: An end of the junction differs from the germline gene, which may be a read error. The rearrangement links TRBV20-1 to TRBJ2-7, with no clear D. The CDR3 is 15 amino acids. The V gene's germline CDR1 is DFQATT and CDR2 SNEGSKA (reference sequence). CDR3 DNA: TGCAGTGTTAGAGATCAGGCGGCCAGCTCCTACGAGCAGTACTTC. It encodes CSVRDQAASSYEQYF.

The genes are TRBV11-2 and TRBJ2-1; tentative D call: TRBD2 (5 bases). This CDR3 region has 14 residues. Germline V gives CDR1 SGHAT, CDR2 FQNNGV. CDR3 DNA: TGTCCTAGCAGCTTTAATCCGGGAACGGATGAGCAGTTCTTC. This translates into CPSSFNPGTDEQFF.

As for this clonotype: The CDR3 carries no conserved terminal phenylalanine or tryptophan, so it likely arises from a read error. The rearrangement uses TRBV5-6 and TRBJ2-1; D possibly matches TRBD1 or TRBD2 (6 bases each). Germline V lookup: CDR1 SGHDT, CDR2 YYEEEE. The length of the CDR3 is 16 residues. DNA of the CDR3: TGTGTCAGCAGCTTGGAGGGGGGAAGCAGAACTGGTGAGCAGTTCTTA. Its translation is CVSSLEGGSRTGEQFL.